This T cell receptor (beta chain) was sequenced for a study of CD8 T cells in ankylosing spondylitis. A quantitative 5'-RACE method, one with molecular barcodes, was used to make TCR beta libraries. TCRdb ran MiXCR on the 5' RACE reads and lists one entry per CDR3 protein. The sample yields about 210,000 distinct CDR3 sequences, about 6.7% seen once. This clonotype has a count of ten or more. Its specificity is unknown. Study results and limitations: What seemed typical of ankylosing spondylitis blood was a TCR beta motif built from about 8 highly homologous variants. It was reported that disease-linked clones were significantly enriched in matched ankylosing spondylitis synovial fluid. Clones linked to the disease showed a CD8+ phenotype. They occurred at relatively low frequencies in peripheral blood. In reactive arthritis synovial fluid and blood, some motif variants had been reported before.

The ends were cut back, 6 bases at V and 4 bases at J, with 16 bases in the middle. CDR1 is MDHEN, CDR2 SYDVKM, per germline. The CDR3 runs to 15 residues. The material sequenced was blood, either unsorted or a sorted T cell fraction (not recorded which). This TCR was recovered from a male donor with ankylosing spondylitis. V and J are TRBV28 and TRBJ1-5; D possibly corresponds to TRBD1 (5 bases). The CDR3 here is CASRDRDGGNQPQHF. DNA for the CDR3: TGTGCCAGCAGGGACCGGGACGGGGGAAATCAGCCCCAGCATTTT.